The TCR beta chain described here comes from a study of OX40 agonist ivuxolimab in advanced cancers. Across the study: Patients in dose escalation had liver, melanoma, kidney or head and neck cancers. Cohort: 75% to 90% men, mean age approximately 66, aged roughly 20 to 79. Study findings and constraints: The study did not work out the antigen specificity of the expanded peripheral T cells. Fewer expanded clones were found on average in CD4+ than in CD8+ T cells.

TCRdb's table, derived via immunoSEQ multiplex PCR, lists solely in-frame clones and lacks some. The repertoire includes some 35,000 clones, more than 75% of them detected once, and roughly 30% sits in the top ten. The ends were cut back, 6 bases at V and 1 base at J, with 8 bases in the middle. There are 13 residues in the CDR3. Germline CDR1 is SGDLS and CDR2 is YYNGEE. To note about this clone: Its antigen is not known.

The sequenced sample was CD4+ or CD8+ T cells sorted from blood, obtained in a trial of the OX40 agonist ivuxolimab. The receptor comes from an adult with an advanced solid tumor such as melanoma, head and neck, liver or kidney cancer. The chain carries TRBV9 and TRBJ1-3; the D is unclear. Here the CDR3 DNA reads TGTGCCAGCACCCGGGGTTCTGGAAACACCATATATTTT. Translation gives CASTRGSGNTIYF. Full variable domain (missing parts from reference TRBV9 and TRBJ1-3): DSGVTQTPKHLITATGQRVTLRCSPRSGDLSVYWYQQSLDQGLQFLIQYYNGEERAKGNILERFSAQQFPDLHSELNLSSLELGDSALYFCASTRGSGNTIYFGEGSWLTVV.